This T cell receptor (beta chain) was recorded in a study of OX40 agonist ivuxolimab in advanced cancers. Germline lookup yields CDR1 SNHLY and CDR2 FYNNEI. Unmatched junction bases numbered 4, after V lost 6 bases and J lost 6 bases. This CDR3 spans 13 amino acids. Generated by immunoSEQ multiplex PCR, the TCRdb table keeps only in-frame clones and is missing some. The sample contains fewer than 65,000 clones, roughly 82% of which appear only once. Material: CD4+ or CD8+ T cells sorted from blood, obtained in a trial of the OX40 agonist ivuxolimab. This sequence originates from an adult with an advanced solid tumor such as melanoma, head and neck, liver or kidney cancer. The chain recombines TRBV2 with TRBJ2-5, with TRBD1 matching 10 bases. CDR3 nucleotides: TGTGCCAGCAGAGGGGACAGGGGAAAGACCCAGTACTTC. This codes for CASRGDRGKTQYF.